The rows below give T cell receptor beta chains drawn from one sample of a study of cytomegalovirus exposure and HLA in healthy donors. Data came from immunoSEQ multiplex PCR; TCRdb stores just in-frame clones and leaves some out. The repertoire holds approximately 140,000 clones, with roughly 80% as singletons. The material sequenced was PBMCs. These receptors all stem from a human donor in good health. Each CDR3 is given with its conserved first and last residue. A D gene is named only where the DNA matches it firmly. Size is omitted from some rows. Given values are once, few, many or a class for expanded clones.

TGTGCCAGTGGACAGGGACCTAATTCACCCCTCCACTTT	CASGQGPNSPLHF	few	TRBV19	TRBJ1-6	TRBD1
TGCGCCAGCAGCCAAGCTTTGGGCGATGAGCAGTTCTTC	CASSQALGDEQFF	once	TRBV4-3	TRBJ2-1	.
TGTGCCAGCAGTGAACCCAGGGAAATCTACGAGCAGTACTTC	CASSEPREIYEQYF	.	TRBV6-1	TRBJ2-7	.
TGTGCCAGCAGTTCGAGAGACACAGTTAACTATGGCTACACCTTC	CASSSRDTVNYGYTF	.	TRBV28	TRBJ1-2	.
TGTGCCAGCAGTTTCCTAGGGACTTCGACTATCACAGATACGCAGTATTTT	CASSFLGTSTITDTQYF	.	TRBV28	TRBJ2-3	.
TGTGCCAGCAGCATTATGACAGGGCCTTATGGCTACACCTTC	CASSIMTGPYGYTF	.	TRBV9	TRBJ1-2	TRBD1
TGTGCCAGCAGCTTGGGGGAGGGGAGCACAGATACGCAGTATTTT	CASSLGEGSTDTQYF	once	TRBV11-3	TRBJ2-3	TRBD2
TGTGCCAGCAGTGACTCGTCAGCGGGGGGTGGAGAAAAACTGTTTTTT	CASSDSSAGGGEKLFF	.	TRBV6-4	TRBJ1-4	.
TGTGCCAGCAGCTTGGCCCCGTCACTCCAGGACAAGTTATACTTC	CASSLAPSLQDKLYF	.	TRBV5-6	TRBJ2-7	.
TGTGCCAGCAGCGTGGGACAGGGGAACACTGAAGCTTTCTTT	CASSVGQGNTEAFF	.	TRBV5-8	TRBJ1-1	TRBD1
TGTGCCAGCAGCCTCCAGGGTTACAATGAGCAGTTCTTC	CASSLQGYNEQFF	.	TRBV7-9	TRBJ2-1	.
TGTGCCAGCAGTGCGTCCAGGGGGCTCGGGATAATGAACACTGAAGCTTTCTTT	CASSASRGLGIMNTEAFF	.	TRBV27	TRBJ1-1	TRBD1
TGTGCCAGCAGTGATAAGGGACAGGGAAGCTACGAGCAGTACTTC	CASSDKGQGSYEQYF	few	TRBV2	TRBJ2-7	TRBD1
TGTGCCAGCAGTCCTGTCAGGGGAGTGTACAATGAGCAGTTCTTC	CASSPVRGVYNEQFF	.	TRBV14	TRBJ2-1	.